Reported below is one TCR beta chain. The entry originates in a study of blood T cell repertoires in COVID-19. For the study at large: Sources were T cells, B-cell-depleted T cells, or PBMCs; the material itself was cDNA or gDNA.

Profiling relied on immunoSEQ multiplex PCR, and the TCRdb table lists in-frame clones only, not all of them. The sample holds roughly 110,000 clones, 70% to 75% seen once. This TCR was recovered from a human donor with acute or convalescent COVID-19. The donor label of this sample is uncertain. The sample consisted of peripheral blood.

CDR3 sequence reads: CASRPGLSSYEQYF. The CDR3 region has the DNA TGTGCCAGCAGACCGGGACTTTCATCCTACGAGCAGTACTTC. V is TRBV27 and J is TRBJ2-7; D is perhaps TRBD2 (6 bases). V was shortened by 6 bases and J by 1 base, with 13 bases between the two germline ends. Germline CDR1 is MNHEY and CDR2 is SMNVEV (reference sequence). The CDR3 runs to 14 residues.